These 21 T cell receptor beta chains came from one sample sequenced in a study of T cell repertoires in cytomegalovirus infection. Each CDR3 protein gets one entry after TCRdb re-called the reads with MiXCR. This repertoire shows about 300,000 distinct CDR3 sequences, about a tenth found once; its top ten account for approximately 2.4%. Sample: PBMCs. The receptor source for this set is a human donor in good health (CMV status not recorded). Some clones in this sample may be carry-over from other donors' samples.

This clonotype appeared many times. The V and J genes are TRBV11-2 and TRBJ1-1; no clear D gene. The germline V gene has CDR1 SGHAT and CDR2 FQNNGV. Trimming removed 8 bases from V and 2 bases from J, with 9 bases in between. The CDR3 spans 12 residues. The CDR3 nucleotides read TGTGCCAGCGGCAGGACCAACACTGAAGCTTTCTTT. Translation: CASGRTNTEAFF.

This clonotype was counted ten times or more. The chain has TRBV7-2 and TRBJ1-2, with D possibly matching TRBD1 (6 bases). Per germline, CDR1 SGHTA and CDR2 FQGNSA. This CDR3 has 17 amino acids. V gave up 4 bases and J gave up 1 base, with 19 bases separating them. The chain's CDR3 is CASSSPNAGTSNYGYTF. The CDR3 region has the DNA TGTGCCAGCAGCTCACCCAATGCCGGGACAAGTAACTATGGCTACACCTTC.

This clonotype was picked up many times. The V gene is TRBV10-3, the J gene TRBJ2-7; D may be TRBD1 (6 bases). The germline V and J ends were trimmed by 3 bases and 0 bases, with 9 bases remaining between them. The length of the CDR3 is 14 residues. Looked up from germline, CDR1 is ENHRY and CDR2 is SYGVKD. The CDR3 nucleotides read TGTGCCATCAGTGACACAGGGAACTCCTACGAGCAGTACGTC. This translates into CAISDTGNSYEQYV.

This clonotype was counted a few times. The genes are TRBV28 and TRBJ1-2; 7 nucleotides line up with TRBD1. The V gene end was trimmed by 11 bases and the J gene end by 4 bases; junction bases not matched to a gene: 4. The CDR3 covers 11 residues. Germline V gene data show CDR1 as MDHEN and CDR2 as SYDVKM. The CDR3 region is CAWGDSYGYTF. DNA for the CDR3: TGTGCCTGGGGGGACAGCTATGGCTACACCTTC.

The table lists this clonotype with many counts. The V gene is TRBV13, the J gene TRBJ2-1; the D gene is possibly TRBD1 (5 bases). V dropped 0 bases and J dropped 10 bases, with 25 bases sitting between them. CDR3 length: 18 amino acids. The germline CDR1 and CDR2 sequences are PRHDT and FYEKMQ (reference sequence). This CDR3 reads CASSLGRDSALKGKEQFF. CDR3 sequence (DNA): TGTGCCAGCAGCTTAGGCCGTGACAGCGCCTTGAAAGGCAAAGAGCAGTTCTTC. Supplemented by reference TRBV13 and TRBJ2-1, the full variable domain reads AAGVIQSPRHLIKEKRETATLKCYPIPRHDTVYWYQQGPGQDPQFLISFYEKMQSDKGSIPDRFSAQQFSDYHSELNMSSLELGDSALYFCASSLGRDSALKGKEQFFGPGTRLTVL.

This clonotype showed up many times. The chain joins TRBV28 to TRBJ2-1; 8 bases line up with TRBD1. Germline V gene data show CDR1 as MDHEN and CDR2 as SYDVKM. CDR3 length: 14 residues. The V gene end was trimmed by 2 bases and the J gene end by 8 bases; junction bases not matched to a gene: 5. CDR3 in amino acids: CASSLGQGADEQFF. In DNA, the CDR3 is TGTGCCAGCAGTTTAGGTCAGGGGGCCGATGAGCAGTTCTTC.

In its sample, this clonotype was seen many times. This chain uses TRBV6-4 with TRBJ1-6; the D is unclear. Per the germline V gene, CDR1 is MRHNA and CDR2 is SNTAGT. Trimming removed 3 bases from V and 5 bases from J, with 17 bases in between. This CDR3 is built from 17 residues. CDR3 residues: CASSEWMTGANNSPLHF. For the CDR3, the DNA is TGTGCCAGCAGTGAATGGATGACTGGCGCTAATAATTCACCCCTCCACTTT.

The table lists this clonotype with many counts. This chain uses TRBV12-3 or TRBV12-4 with TRBJ2-5, with D maybe TRBD1 (6 bases). The V end was cut by 1 base, the J end by 1 base, with 7 bases between. This CDR3 has 14 amino acids. The CDR3 DNA sequence: TGTGCCAGCAGTTTAGGGGACACCCAAGAGACCCAGTACTTC. Its protein product is CASSLGDTQETQYF.

Only a few counts were recorded for this clonotype. The chain recombines TRBV2 with TRBJ2-6; D is possibly TRBD1 (6 bases). The CDR3 is 16 residues long. Germline V gene data show CDR1 as SNHLY and CDR2 as FYNNEI. With 9 bases removed from V and 0 bases from J, the gap between germline ends came to 15 bases. The CDR3 DNA sequence: TGTGCCAGTGACCGGGACACGTACTCTGGGGCCAACGTCCTGACTTTC. Protein product: CASDRDTYSGANVLTF.

This clonotype was observed many times. This chain links TRBV12-3 or TRBV12-4 with TRBJ2-7; the match to TRBD2 covers 9 bases. This CDR3 region has 12 residues. The ends lost 8 bases at V and 6 bases at J; junction bases unmatched: 5. This CDR3 reads CASGGGASEQYF. The CDR3 coding sequence is TGTGCCAGCGGCGGGGGGGCGTCCGAGCAGTACTTC.

This clonotype came up many times. The chain carries TRBV7-9 and TRBJ2-7, with D maybe TRBD2 (6 bases). Germline V gene lookup returns CDR1 SEHNR and CDR2 FQNEAQ (reference sequence). V gave up 4 bases and J gave up 7 bases, with 20 bases separating them. This CDR3 is 15 amino acids long. CDR3 amino acids: CASSSLFRARGEQYF. CDR3 in DNA: TGTGCCAGCAGCTCCCTTTTCCGGGCCCGGGGGGAGCAGTACTTC. Complete variable domain (other parts from reference TRBV7-9 and TRBJ2-7): DTGVSQNPRHKITKRGQNVTFRCDPISEHNRLYWYRQTLGQGPEFLTYFQNEAQLEKSRLLSDRFSAERPKGSFSTLEIQRTEQGDSAMYLCASSSLFRARGEQYFGPGTRLTVT.

This clonotype occurred many times. This sequence joins TRBV6-1 and TRBJ1-5; the D is unclear. This CDR3 region has 14 residues. V lost 5 bases and J lost 2, with 10 bases in between. Germline values: CDR1 MNHNS, CDR2 SASEGT. DNA of the CDR3: TGTGCCAGCAGTTCCTCCTGGGGCAATCAGCCCCAGCATTTT. Translating gives CASSSSWGNQPQHF.

This clonotype is termed medium-sized. The rearrangement uses TRBV7-2 and TRBJ1-2; D gene uncertain. Germline loops: CDR1 SGHTA, CDR2 FQGNSA. Between the trimmed V and J ends, which lost 1 base and 5 bases, there was a span of 8 bases. CDR3 size: 13 residues. This CDR3 is CASSLGDKYGYTF. DNA of the CDR3: TGTGCCAGCAGCTTAGGGGATAAATATGGCTACACCTTC.

The table lists this clonotype with many counts. The CDR3 sequence: CASSESAGGPYNEQFF. Written as DNA, the CDR3 is TGTGCCAGCAGTGAATCGGCGGGGGGGCCCTACAATGAGCAGTTCTTC. The V and J genes are TRBV25-1 and TRBJ2-1, with TRBD2 matching over 9 bases. The CDR3 runs to 16 residues. Germline V lookup: CDR1 MGHDK, CDR2 SYGVNS. V was clipped by 1 base and J by 2 bases; unmatched bases: 3.

V and J are TRBV29-1 and TRBJ1-2, with a weak D call TRBD1 (6 bases). The V end was cut by 0 bases, the J end by 4 bases, with 12 bases between. CDR3 length: 14 residues. The V gene's germline CDR1 is SQVTM and CDR2 ANQGSEA. Written as DNA, the CDR3 is TGCAGCGTTGAAGAATTCAGGGGAGTCTATGGCTACACCTTC. This codes for CSVEEFRGVYGYTF.

This clonotype was seen repeatedly, ten times or more. The genes are TRBV13 and TRBJ1-1, with a tentative D call TRBD1 (5 bases). The V end was cut by 3 bases, the J end by 1 base, with 21 bases between. CDR1 is PRHDT and CDR2 is FYEKMQ in the germline V gene (reference sequence). The CDR3 length is 18 residues. CDR3 amino acids: CASSFLYKGQAENTEAFF. The CDR3 coding sequence is TGTGCCAGCAGCTTTCTCTACAAGGGGCAGGCGGAGAACACTGAAGCTTTCTTT.

The CDR3 reads CSAPGPGRLSYEQYF. As DNA, the CDR3 is TGCAGTGCACCTGGACCCGGCAGGTTGTCCTACGAGCAGTACTTC. The chain uses TRBV20-1 and TRBJ2-7; the D is unclear. V lost 6 bases to trimming and J lost 1 base, with 19 bases between them. CDR1 is DFQATT, CDR2 SNEGSKA, per germline (reference sequence). The CDR3 has 15 amino acids.

In this sample, this clonotype turned up many times. V usage is TRBV7-2 and J usage is TRBJ1-3; tentative D call: TRBD1 (5 bases). With 5 bases removed from V and 5 bases from J, the gap between germline ends came to 16 bases. The CDR3 loop spans 15 amino acids. Germline V gene data show CDR1 as SGHTA and CDR2 as FQGNSA. The CDR3 is CASSASGASRNTIYF. In DNA form, the CDR3 reads TGTGCCAGCAGCGCCAGTGGGGCGTCTAGAAACACCATATATTTT.

Many counts were recorded for this clonotype. CDR3: CASSRSGGNKNEQYF. In DNA, the CDR3 is TGTGCCAGCAGCCGTAGCGGGGGGAATAAGAACGAGCAGTACTTC. This chain connects TRBV7-2 to TRBJ2-7; 10 nucleotides match TRBD2. This CDR3 region has 15 residues. Germline V lookup: CDR1 SGHTA, CDR2 FQGNSA. Losses at the gene ends were 5 bases for V and 5 bases for J; bases not matched to a gene: 9. The whole variable domain, filled in from reference TRBV7-2 and TRBJ2-7, reads GAGVSQSPSNKVTEKGKDVELRCDPISGHTALYWYRQSLGQGLEFLIYFQGNSAPDKSGLPSDRFSAERTGGSVSTLTIQRTQQEDSAVYLCASSRSGGNKNEQYFGPGTRLTVT.

This clonotype was counted at least ten times. V usage is TRBV7-2 and J usage is TRBJ2-7, with D uncertain. Trimming removed 1 base from V and 6 bases from J, with 10 bases in between. CDR3 length: 13 amino acids. The germline CDR1 and CDR2 sequences are SGHTA and FQGNSA. The CDR3 here is CASSLDMGGEQYV. CDR3 nucleotides: TGTGCCAGCAGCTTAGATATGGGCGGCGAGCAGTACGTC.

The chain recombines TRBV20-1 with TRBJ1-4; no definite D call. With 0 bases removed from V and 8 bases from J, the gap between germline ends came to 13 bases. Per germline, CDR1 DFQATT and CDR2 SNEGSKA (reference sequence). The CDR3 is 14 residues long. The DNA for the CDR3 is TGCAGTGCTAGAGATGGTACCCAAGGGGAAAAACTGTTTTTT. The encoded protein is CSARDGTQGEKLFF.